The 30 T cell receptor beta chains given below trace back to one sample, sequenced in a study of blood T cells in healthy people across ages. Alongside a J-beta primer mix, a sample-barcoded 5' primer served in a second PCR lasting about 7 to 12 cycles. One entry per CDR3 protein, called by TCRdb with MiXCR from the 5' RACE reads. The sample lists roughly 680,000 distinct CDR3 sequences, 45% to 50% seen once, with around a third in the top ten. Sequencing used blood. These receptors originate from a woman aged 60 to 75 in good health.

This clonotype was seen a single time. V usage is TRBV20-1 and J usage is TRBJ2-7; D is undetermined. Deletions cut 6 bases from V and 2 bases from J, with 11 bases between. Germline-derived CDR1 and CDR2 are DFQATT and SNEGSKA (reference sequence). The CDR3 totals 12 residues. This chain's CDR3 is CSAAQMTYEQYF. CDR3 DNA sequence: TGCAGTGCCGCTCAGATGACCTACGAGCAGTACTTC.

The chain employs TRBV2 and TRBJ2-1; TRBD2 agrees at 7 bases. V gave up 6 bases and J gave up 9 bases; unmatched junction bases: 2. CDR1 is SNHLY, CDR2 FYNNEI, per germline. The CDR3 runs to 11 residues. The DNA for the CDR3 is TGTGCCAGCAGAGCTAGCGGTGAGCAGTTCTTC. It encodes CASRASGEQFF. Full variable domain (missing parts from reference TRBV2 and TRBJ2-1): EPEVTQTPSHQVTQMGQEVILRCVPISNHLYFYWYRQILGQKVEFLVSFYNNEISEKSEIFDDQFSVERPDGSNFTLKIRSTKLEDSAMYFCASRASGEQFFGPGTRLTVL.

The chain recombines TRBV29-1 with TRBJ2-1; no clear D gene. The J call may be faulty, since TRBJ2-7 better matches the DNA end. This CDR3 has 14 residues. CDR1 is SQVTM, CDR2 ANQGSEA, per germline. The CDR3 region has the DNA TGCAGCGTTGACTCGAGCGTGTCCTACAATGAGCAGTACTTC. Its translation: CSVDSSVSYNEQYF.

The chain is built from TRBV27 and TRBJ2-7; D is unclear. The CDR3 totals 15 residues. V gave up 3 bases and J gave up 4 bases, with 16 bases separating them. CDR1 and CDR2 (germline): MNHEY, SMNVEV (reference sequence). The CDR3 loop is CASSFSRVYPYEQYF. CDR3 DNA sequence: TGTGCCAGCAGTTTCTCTAGGGTCTACCCTTACGAGCAGTACTTC.

This clonotype was seen more than once but under ten times. The V call is TRBV5-1, the J call TRBJ2-7, with 7 bases aligning to TRBD1. The CDR3 loop spans 15 amino acids. Looked up from germline, CDR1 is SGHRS and CDR2 is YFSETQ. Trimming cost V 0 bases and J 3 bases; bases outside gene matches: 6. The CDR3 coding sequence is TGCGCCAGCAGCTTGGGAAAGACAGGGATCTACGAGCAGTACTTC. Its translation: CASSLGKTGIYEQYF.

The chain carries TRBV7-9 and TRBJ2-7, with D possibly being TRBD2 (5 bases). The tail of the sequence fits TRBJ2-5 better, so the J call may be wrong. Germline values: CDR1 SEHNR, CDR2 FQNEAQ (reference sequence). The CDR3 contains 15 residues. The CDR3 coding sequence is TGTGCCAGCAGCTTAGCACGACGGGGAACGGAGACCCAGTACTTC. Its translation is CASSLARRGTETQYF.

The V gene is TRBV11-2, the J gene TRBJ2-1, with no clear D. The length of the CDR3 is 11 residues. Germline CDR1 is SGHAT and CDR2 is FQNNGV. Trimming left V 2 bases short and J 11 bases short, with 7 bases between. DNA of the CDR3: TGTGCCAGCAGCTTACGAGATCAGCAGTTCTTC. Translation: CASSLRDQQFF.

This chain connects TRBV7-2 to TRBJ1-2, with 10 bases aligning to TRBD1. CDR3 length equals 16 residues. The junction had 5 bases not matched to a gene; V was cut back by 1 base and J by 3 bases. CDR1 and CDR2 (germline): SGHTA, FQGNSA. The CDR3 is CASSLGDRGFDYGYTF. Written as DNA, the CDR3 is TGTGCCAGCAGCTTAGGGGACAGGGGTTTCGACTATGGCTACACCTTC.

The chain carries TRBV7-9 and TRBJ1-1; the match to TRBD1 covers 9 bases. V shed 2 bases and J 1 base; nucleotides not matched to a gene: 5. Per germline, CDR1 SEHNR and CDR2 FQNEAQ (reference sequence). The CDR3 is made up of 16 amino acids. The CDR3 protein is CASSLRAQGANTEAFF. CDR3 DNA: TGTGCCAGCAGCTTACGCGCACAGGGGGCGAACACTGAAGCTTTCTTT.

This rearrangement joins TRBV6-5 to TRBJ1-4; D is unclear. V lost 6 bases to trimming and J lost 3 bases, with 11 bases between them. Germline V gene lookup returns CDR1 MNHEY and CDR2 SVGAGI. The CDR3 totals 14 residues. The DNA for the CDR3 is TGTGCCAGCAGCACCGACTGGTCTAATGAAAAACTGTTTTTT. Its translation: CASSTDWSNEKLFF.

This chain links TRBV20-1 with TRBJ2-7; 8 bases match TRBD2. Per germline, CDR1 DFQATT and CDR2 SNEGSKA (reference sequence). Losses at the gene ends were 6 bases for V and 0 bases for J; bases not matched to a gene: 10. The CDR3 runs to 15 residues. DNA of the CDR3: TGCAGTGCCATTATACTAGCGGTCGACTCCTACGAGCAGTACTTC. It translates to CSAIILAVDSYEQYF.

CDR3 nucleotide sequence: TGTGCCAGCAACCTAGGGAGGACAGGGTTCTATGGCTACACCTTC. Protein sequence: CASNLGRTGFYGYTF. The V gene is TRBV28, the J gene TRBJ1-2, with 8 bases matching TRBD1. Trimming removed 7 bases from V and 4 bases from J; junction bases left unmatched: 11. This CDR3 is built from 15 residues. From germline, CDR1 is MDHEN and CDR2 SYDVKM.

The chain joins TRBV27 to TRBJ2-1; 7 positions match TRBD1. Germline V gene lookup returns CDR1 MNHEY and CDR2 SMNVEV (reference sequence). The CDR3 contains 15 residues. V lost 7 bases, J lost 11 bases, and 17 bases stayed unmatched. Here the CDR3 reads CASTKTGNRDSKQFF. The CDR3 DNA reads as TGTGCCAGCACCAAAACTGGAAACCGGGACAGCAAGCAGTTCTTC.

This chain joins TRBV10-3 and TRBJ1-4; TRBD1 is a possible D gene (5 bases). This CDR3 has 17 amino acids. Germline V CDR1 and CDR2: ENHRY, SYGVKD. The V gene lost 3 bases and the J gene lost 1 base, with 15 bases spanning the gap. In nucleotides, the CDR3 is TGTGCCATCAGTGATCCGGGCATGGGGGGAACTAATGAAAAACTGTTTTTT. Its translation is CAISDPGMGGTNEKLFF.

The chain uses TRBV6-2 or TRBV6-3 and TRBJ2-5, with D possibly matching TRBD1 (6 bases). The V gene's germline CDR1 is MNHEY and CDR2 SVGEGT. V lost 0 bases and J lost 0, with 17 bases in between. The CDR3 is 18 amino acids. CDR3 in amino acids: CASSYSHVGQGYQETQYF. Written as DNA, the CDR3 is TGTGCCAGCAGTTACTCCCATGTGGGGCAGGGGTACCAAGAGACCCAGTACTTC.

This chain connects TRBV3-1 to TRBJ2-7, with 11 bases identical to TRBD2. The germline V gene has CDR1 LGHDT and CDR2 YNNKEL (reference sequence). Trimming removed 3 bases from V and 3 bases from J; junction bases left unmatched: 1. The CDR3 is made up of 14 amino acids. CDR3 nucleotides: TGTGCCAGCAGCCAGACTAGCGGGAACTACGAGCAGTACTTC. It encodes CASSQTSGNYEQYF.

The rearrangement uses TRBV20-1 and TRBJ2-3, with a weak D call TRBD2 (6 bases). V was trimmed by 0 bases and J by 6 bases, leaving 19 bases between them. The CDR3 has 16 residues. Germline CDR1 DFQATT, CDR2 SNEGSKA (reference sequence). CDR3 amino acids: CSARDYQRVLGDTQYF. The CDR3 bases are TGCAGTGCTAGAGATTACCAGCGGGTTCTAGGGGATACGCAGTATTTT.

The rearrangement joins TRBV7-2 to TRBJ2-7; TRBD1 might be the D (7 bases). Near its end, the DNA agrees better with TRBJ2-5, so the J call may be wrong. Germline loops: CDR1 SGHTA, CDR2 FQGNSA. The CDR3 spans 14 residues. DNA for the CDR3: TGTACCAGCAGCACAACAGGGGCCGGGGGGACCCAGTACTTC. It encodes CTSSTTGAGGTQYF.

The chain employs TRBV6-6 and TRBJ1-1; TRBD1 matches 8 bases. Unmatched junction bases numbered 4, after V lost 7 bases and J lost 0 bases. CDR1 is MNHNY and CDR2 is SVGAGI in the germline V gene (reference sequence). CDR3 length: 14 residues. CDR3 nucleotide sequence: TGTGCCAGCACTAGACAGGGGCTGAACACTGAAGCTTTCTTT. Translated, it gives CASTRQGLNTEAFF.

This clonotype occurred a few times. The J gene is TRBJ2-5, the V gene TRBV7-2; 7 bases agree with TRBD2. There are 13 residues in the CDR3. Germline trimming cut 8 bases from V and 5 bases from J; bases unmatched to any gene: 8. Germline CDR1 and CDR2: SGHTA and FQGNSA. The CDR3 bases are TGTGCCAGCTCCCGGGGGGAGTTGGAGACCCAGTACTTC. It codes for CASSRGELETQYF.

The V call is TRBV11-2, the J call TRBJ1-1, with D tentatively TRBD1 (6 bases). The germline gives CDR1 SGHAT, CDR2 FQNNGV. The germline V and J ends were trimmed by 5 bases and 7 bases, with 14 bases remaining between them. This CDR3 is 13 amino acids long. CDR3: CASSPGGQSEAFF. CDR3 coding DNA: TGTGCCAGCAGCCCCGGGGGGCAAAGTGAAGCTTTCTTT.

This clonotype was picked up a small number of times. The chain links TRBV4-2 to TRBJ2-1; no reliable D call. V lost 1 base, J lost 6 bases, and 10 bases lay in between. Germline CDR1 LGHNA, CDR2 YNFKEQ. The CDR3 runs 14 residues. The CDR3 coding sequence is TGTGCCAGCAGCCAAGCGGCGCAAGGCAATGAGCAGTTCTTC. It is translated as CASSQAAQGNEQFF.

This clonotype has just a few counts. The V call is TRBV20-1, the J call TRBJ1-5, with D uncertain. In germline, CDR1 is DFQATT, CDR2 SNEGSKA (reference sequence). There are 17 residues in the CDR3. The V end lost 0 bases, the J end lost 1 base, and 16 bases lay between the germline ends. This CDR3 is CSARDRIGQASNQPQHF. The CDR3, as DNA: TGCAGTGCTAGAGATCGTATAGGGCAGGCGAGCAATCAGCCCCAGCATTTT.

This chain connects TRBV4-1 to TRBJ2-5; 7 positions agree with TRBD2. With V trimmed by 3 bases and J by 6 bases, 7 bases remained unmatched. The CDR3 has 14 amino acids. CDR1 is MGHRA, CDR2 YSYEKL, per germline. CDR3 bases: TGCGCCAGCAGCCAGGGCCGACTAGCCCAGACCCAGTACTTC. Translated, it gives CASSQGRLAQTQYF.

This sequence joins TRBV20-1 and TRBJ2-7, with D uncertain. V gave up 3 bases and J gave up 0 bases, with 12 bases separating them. This CDR3 contains 14 residues. The germline CDR1 and CDR2 sequences are DFQATT and SNEGSKA (reference sequence). This chain's CDR3 is CSASALHSSYEQYF. Here the CDR3 DNA reads TGCAGTGCTAGTGCCCTACATAGCTCCTACGAGCAGTACTTC.

The chain is built from TRBV7-9 and TRBJ1-1; 7 nucleotides align to TRBD1. Germline loops: CDR1 SEHNR, CDR2 FQNEAQ (reference sequence). The length of the CDR3 is 14 residues. V gave up 5 bases and J gave up 5 bases; unmatched junction bases: 8. The CDR3 DNA reads TGTGCCAGCAGCCGAGGGACAGAGAATACTGAAGCTTTCTTT. This sequence encodes CASSRGTENTEAFF.

This clonotype was counted a few times. The gene calls are TRBV29-1 and TRBJ1-2, with a weak D call TRBD1 (5 bases). Trimming stripped 3 bases from V and 6 bases from J, with 14 bases between. CDR3 size: 13 residues. Germline V gives CDR1 SQVTM, CDR2 ANQGSEA. This CDR3 reads CSVENNRGDGYTF. CDR3 DNA: TGCAGCGTTGAGAACAACCGAGGGGATGGCTACACCTTC.

The J gene is TRBJ2-1, the V gene TRBV20-1, with D possibly TRBD1 on 5 matching bases. Trimming pared 0 bases from V and 5 bases from J, leaving 20 bases between. CDR3 length: 17 amino acids. Germline CDR1 is DFQATT and CDR2 is SNEGSKA (reference sequence). The CDR3 nucleotides are TGCAGTGCTAGAGATCATAACTCCCAAGGGGCAAACAATGAGCAGTTCTTC. Translated: CSARDHNSQGANNEQFF.

This clonotype was counted between two and nine times. The chain employs TRBV29-1 and TRBJ1-2; D not certain. Trimming stripped 6 bases from V and 0 bases from J, with 11 bases between. This CDR3 is 13 amino acids long. Germline V gene lookup returns CDR1 SQVTM and CDR2 ANQGSEA. CDR3 in DNA: TGCAGCGTCTTGGGATCAGCTAACTATGGCTACACCTTC. Translating gives CSVLGSANYGYTF. Using reference TRBV29-1 and TRBJ1-2 for the parts outside the CDR3, the full variable domain is SAVISQKPSRDICQRGTSLTIQCQVDSQVTMMFWYRQQPGQSLTLIATANQGSEATYESGFVIDKFPISRPNLTFSTLTVSNMSPEDSSIYLCSVLGSANYGYTFGSGTRLTVV.

This chain links TRBV4-2 with TRBJ2-5; tentative D call: TRBD1 (6 bases). CDR1 LGHNA and CDR2 YNFKEQ come from the germline V gene. Trimming left V 2 bases short and J 1 base short, with 14 bases between. The CDR3 has 16 residues. The CDR3 nucleotides read TGTGCCAGCAGCCAAAAATTGACAGGCCGCCAAGAGACCCAGTACTTC. Its protein is CASSQKLTGRQETQYF.